These T cell receptor beta chains were read from a single sample in a study of molecular identifiers for immune sequencing clone quantification. TCRdb re-called the PCR reads through MiXCR, storing one row per CDR3 protein. The sample shows under 100,000 distinct CDR3 sequences, 20% to 30% of them seen only once. The sequenced material came from naive CD8+ T cells from blood, with Jurkat cell RNA spiked in. The receptors here all came from a human donor in good health. Some libraries in this study had Jurkat cell RNA spiked in. Both conserved end residues are part of each CDR3. D genes are given only for firm matches. Expanded clones are given a class, and other clones once, few, many or no size at all.

J	V	D	size	CDR3	DNA
TRBJ1-1	TRBV28	NA	many	CASSLSGRGERYTEAFF	TGTGCCAGCAGTTTATCCGGGAGGGGGGAGAGGTACACTGAAGCTTTCTTT
TRBJ1-2	TRBV12-3/TRBV12-4	NA	many	CASSITGNYGYTF	TGTGCCAGCAGCATAACAGGGAACTATGGCTACACCTTC
TRBJ1-5	TRBV4-2	NA	many	CASSQGSNQPQHF	TGTGCCAGCAGCCAAGGCTCAAATCAGCCCCAGCATTTT
TRBJ2-7	TRBV5-1	NA	few	CASSFLGLEQYF	TGCGCCAGCAGCTTTTTAGGGCTCGAGCAGTACTTC
TRBJ2-6	TRBV19	NA	NA	CASSIGGSGANVLTF	TGTGCCAGTAGTATAGGCGGCTCTGGGGCCAACGTCCTGACTTTC
TRBJ2-5	TRBV12-3/TRBV12-4	NA	many	CASTTTEETQYF	TGTGCCAGCACAACGACAGAAGAGACCCAGTACTTC
TRBJ1-3	TRBV3-1	NA	NA	CASSQDHPASSGNTVYF	TGTGCCAGCAGCCAAGATCACCCAGCCAGCTCTGGAAACACCGTATATTTT
TRBJ1-1	TRBV28	TRBD1	many	CASSLTGGGTEAFF	TGTGCCAGCAGTTTAACAGGGGGCGGCACTGAAGCTTTCTTT
TRBJ2-5	TRBV12-3/TRBV12-4	TRBD2	NA	CASSLFYGLAPNEPQYF	TGTGCCAGCAGTTTATTCTACGGACTAGCTCCTAATGAGCCCCAGTACTTC
TRBJ2-7	TRBV2	NA	NA	CASRAGSYEQYF	TGTGCCAGCAGAGCGGGCAGCTACGAGCAGTACTTC
TRBJ1-6	TRBV6-6	NA	NA	CASSYAGNSPLHF	TGTGCCAGCAGTTACGCAGGGAATTCACCCCTCCACTTT
TRBJ1-1	TRBV7-9	NA	many	CASSLMWGARTEAFF	TGTGCCAGCAGCTTAATGTGGGGGGCGAGGACTGAAGCTTTCTTT
TRBJ2-7	TRBV7-2	NA	many	CASSSLAGDNEQYF	TGTGCCAGCAGCTCCCTGGCAGGGGATAACGAGCAGTACTTC
TRBJ2-5	TRBV12-3/TRBV12-4	NA	few	CASNDKLGSQETQYF	TGTGCCAGCAACGATAAATTGGGTAGCCAAGAGACCCAGTACTTC